A single sample gave rise to the 29 T cell receptor beta chains below, sequenced in a study of OX40 agonist ivuxolimab in advanced cancers. The data were produced by immunoSEQ multiplex PCR, yet TCRdb's version contains in-frame clones alone and is incomplete. The profile shows approximately 73,000 clones, roughly 87% of them singletons. The input for sequencing was CD4+ or CD8+ T cells sorted from blood, taken in a trial of the OX40 agonist ivuxolimab. All receptors come from an adult with an advanced solid tumor such as melanoma, head and neck, liver or kidney cancer.

This clone was found once. This chain links TRBV28 with TRBJ2-5; D not certain. Trimming cost V 6 bases and J 0 bases, with 5 bases left between them. From germline, CDR1 is MDHEN and CDR2 SYDVKM. CDR3 length: 12 amino acids. Written as DNA, the CDR3 is TGTGCCAGCAGCCTGTACCAAGAGACCCAGTACTTC. Protein sequence: CASSLYQETQYF.

The gene calls are TRBV6-5 and TRBJ2-1, with D hard to call. The V and J ends lost 5 bases and 7 bases respectively, with 6 bases between them. The length of the CDR3 is 11 residues. Germline loops: CDR1 MNHEY, CDR2 SVGAGI. CDR3 bases: TGTGCCAGCAGTGAAACTAATGAGCAGTTCTTC. This codes for CASSETNEQFF.

V and J are TRBV19 and TRBJ1-1; D gene uncertain. Between the trimmed V and J ends, which lost 0 bases and 9 bases, there was a span of 8 bases. CDR1 is LNHDA and CDR2 is SQIVND in the germline V gene (reference sequence). The CDR3 is 12 amino acids. CDR3 nucleotides: TGTGCCAGTAGTATAGAGGCGAACCAAGCTTTCTTT. Its protein product is CASSIEANQAFF.

The genes are TRBV7-2 and TRBJ2-5; no clear D. Germline V gene data show CDR1 as SGHTA and CDR2 as FQGNSA. V shed 5 bases and J shed 5 bases, with 9 bases lying between them. The CDR3 sequence is 12 residues long. This CDR3 reads CASSRPAETQYF. The CDR3 DNA is TGTGCCAGCAGCCGCCCGGCGGAGACCCAGTACTTC.

The V and J genes are TRBV7-2 and TRBJ2-7; 9 bases line up with TRBD1. The CDR3 is made up of 14 amino acids. J was trimmed by 2 bases and V by 4 bases; bases with no gene match: 3. The germline CDR1 and CDR2 sequences are SGHTA and FQGNSA. The CDR3 DNA is TGTGCCAGCAGCTACACAGGGGGCCCCTACGAGCAGTACTTC. It codes for CASSYTGGPYEQYF. Supplemented by reference TRBV7-2 and TRBJ2-7, the full variable domain reads GAGVSQSPSNKVTEKGKDVELRCDPISGHTALYWYRQSLGQGLEFLIYFQGNSAPDKSGLPSDRFSAERTGGSVSTLTIQRTQQEDSAVYLCASSYTGGPYEQYFGPGTRLTVT.

The rearrangement uses TRBV27 and TRBJ2-2; 9 bases fit TRBD1. The germline CDR1 and CDR2 sequences are MNHEY and SMNVEV (reference sequence). With V trimmed by 7 bases and J by 6 bases, 18 bases remained unmatched. The CDR3 consists of 18 residues. CDR3 loop: CASTFIPLRQGESGELFF. The CDR3 DNA follows: TGTGCCAGCACCTTTATCCCCCTGAGACAGGGGGAATCCGGGGAGCTGTTTTTT.

The chain has TRBV14 and TRBJ2-7; TRBD1 is a possible D gene (6 bases). V was cut by 5 bases and J by 6 bases, with 20 bases left in between. This CDR3 spans 15 amino acids. The V gene's germline CDR1 is SGHDN and CDR2 FVKESK. The CDR3 loop is CASSKAGQPLGEQYF. CDR3 in DNA: TGTGCCAGCAGCAAAGCCGGACAGCCCCTCGGCGAGCAGTACTTC.

The CDR3 spells CAWSKSSGNTIYF. The CDR3 DNA sequence: TGTGCCTGGAGTAAATCTTCTGGAAACACCATATATTTT. The V and J genes are TRBV30 and TRBJ1-3; D is undetermined. Germline loops: CDR1 GTSNPN, CDR2 SVGIG (reference sequence). The CDR3 is made up of 13 amino acids. Trimming cost V 2 bases and J 1 base, with 6 bases left between them.

This chain connects TRBV27 to TRBJ2-2; D call uncertain. This CDR3 is built from 14 residues. Germline CDR1 reads MNHEY; CDR2 reads SMNVEV (reference sequence). With 2 bases removed from V and 1 base from J, the gap between germline ends came to 5 bases. Here the CDR3 reads CASSLVGNTGELFF. The CDR3 nucleotides are TGTGCCAGCAGTTTAGTGGGGAACACCGGGGAGCTGTTTTTT.

The rearrangement links TRBV5-1 to TRBJ2-5; 8 bases match TRBD2. The CDR3 is made up of 15 amino acids. CDR1 SGHRS and CDR2 YFSETQ come from the germline V gene. With 4 bases clipped from V and 5 bases from J, the junction kept 10 bases outside the gene matches. The CDR3 DNA reads TGCGCCAGCAGCCCCGCCGTCGGGGGGGTTGAGACCCAGTACTTC. It encodes CASSPAVGGVETQYF.

This clone came up once. Other DNA sequences in this specimen translate into the identical CDR3. The V call is TRBV4-1, the J call TRBJ1-5; D unresolved. The CDR3 loop spans 13 amino acids. The V gene's germline CDR1 is MGHRA and CDR2 YSYEKL. V dropped 1 base and J dropped 3 bases, with 4 bases sitting between them. This chain's CDR3 is CASSQGSNQPQHF. CDR3 DNA sequence: TGCGCCAGCAGCCAAGGTTCCAATCAGCCCCAGCATTTT.

The V call is TRBV18, the J call TRBJ1-3; the D gene is possibly TRBD1 (5 bases). V was trimmed by 0 bases and J by 5 bases, leaving 11 bases between them. CDR1 is KGHSH, CDR2 LQKENI, per germline. This CDR3 has 15 amino acids. CDR3 DNA sequence: TGTGCCAGCTCACCACCATCACAGGACAGAAACACCATATATTTT. Translated: CASSPPSQDRNTIYF.

The rearrangement joins TRBV5-4 to TRBJ1-2, with D hard to call. Between the trimmed V and J ends, which lost 2 bases and 4 bases, there was a span of 12 bases. The CDR3 extends over 14 amino acids. From germline, CDR1 is SGHNT and CDR2 YYREEE (reference sequence). CDR3 loop: CASSFEQSSYGYTF. The CDR3 bases are TGTGCCAGCAGCTTTGAACAGTCCTCCTATGGCTACACCTTC.

The chain couples TRBV7-6 to TRBJ2-7, with 9 bases that match TRBD2. Trimming removed 3 bases from V and 7 bases from J; junction bases left unmatched: 10. This CDR3 comprises 15 residues. Germline V gene data show CDR1 as SGHVS and CDR2 as FNYEAQ. The CDR3 sequence: CASSFSGSVSGEQYF. The CDR3 nucleotides read TGTGCCAGCAGCTTTAGCGGGAGTGTCTCGGGTGAGCAGTACTTC. Combining the CDR3 with reference TRBV7-6 and TRBJ2-7 gives the whole variable domain GAGVSQSPRYKVTKRGQDVALRCDPISGHVSLYWYRQALGQGPEFLTYFNYEAQQDKSGLPNDRFSAERPEGSISTLTIQRTEQRDSAMYRCASSFSGSVSGEQYFGPGTRLTVT.

The rearrangement uses TRBV19 and TRBJ1-5; no firm D call. Germline assignment: CDR1 LNHDA and CDR2 SQIVND (reference sequence). V dropped 6 bases and J dropped 3 bases, with 12 bases sitting between them. The CDR3 sequence is 14 residues long. The CDR3 sequence: CASRIRRDNQPQHF. The DNA of the CDR3 is TGTGCCAGTAGGATTAGACGGGACAATCAGCCCCAGCATTTT.

J is TRBJ1-4 and V is TRBV11-2; the D is unclear. Trimming removed 3 bases at V and 8 bases at J, with 10 bases between. CDR1 and CDR2 from the germline V gene are SGHAT and FQNNGV. The CDR3 loop spans 13 amino acids. CDR3 sequence: CASSFGVREKLFF. The DNA of the CDR3 is TGTGCCAGCAGCTTCGGGGTACGGGAAAAACTGTTTTTT.

This clone was seen only a few times. The V call is TRBV2, the J call TRBJ1-5; a weak D match, TRBD1 (6 bases). Germline loops: CDR1 SNHLY, CDR2 FYNNEI. The CDR3 totals 15 residues. V gave up 5 bases and J gave up 3 bases, with 14 bases separating them. CDR3 bases: TGTGCCAGCAGTATACAGGGCGGAAACAATCAGCCCCAGCATTTT. Amino acid sequence: CASSIQGGNNQPQHF.

The CDR3 coding sequence is TGTGCCAGCAGAGGACAGGGCCTTAGCAATCAGCCCCAGCATTTT. Amino acid sequence: CASRGQGLSNQPQHF. This chain uses TRBV28 with TRBJ1-5; 8 bases are shared with TRBD1. Trimming removed 6 bases from V and 0 bases from J; junction bases left unmatched: 4. Germline V gene lookup returns CDR1 MDHEN and CDR2 SYDVKM. The CDR3 covers 15 residues. The complete variable domain, with remaining parts taken from reference TRBV28 and TRBJ1-5, reads DVKVTQSSRYLVKRTGEKVFLECVQDMDHENMFWYRQDPGLGLRLIYFSYDVKMKEKGDIPEGYSVSREKKERFSLILESASTNQTSMYLCASRGQGLSNQPQHFGDGTRLSIL.

The chain employs TRBV7-8 and TRBJ1-1; the D is unclear. From germline, CDR1 is SGHVS and CDR2 FQNEAQ. The CDR3 is 13 amino acids. Trimming took 7 bases from V and 0 from J, leaving 9 bases between them. This chain's CDR3 is CASTYGLNTEAFF. CDR3 DNA: TGTGCCAGCACCTATGGTTTGAACACTGAAGCTTTCTTT.

The chain joins TRBV6-1 to TRBJ2-6, with 9 bases that match TRBD1. The CDR3 sequence is 15 residues long. Germline V lookup: CDR1 MNHNS, CDR2 SASEGT. Germline trimming cut 8 bases from V and 8 bases from J; bases unmatched to any gene: 10. In DNA form, the CDR3 reads TGTGCCAGCGTATCAGGGACAGGGATCCCCAACGTCCTGACTTTC. Translated: CASVSGTGIPNVLTF.

This clone was observed a single time. The V gene is TRBV7-9, the J gene TRBJ2-3; possibly TRBD2 for D (5 bases). V was shortened by 3 bases and J by 4 bases, with 11 bases between the two germline ends. CDR1 is SEHNR, CDR2 FQNEAQ, per germline (reference sequence). The CDR3 sequence is 14 residues long. DNA of the CDR3: TGTGCCAGCAGCTTTAGGGCGGGTCCAGATACGCAGTATTTT. Protein product: CASSFRAGPDTQYF.

This chain uses TRBV2 with TRBJ2-2; TRBD1 matches at 7 bases. The germline CDR1 and CDR2 sequences are SNHLY and FYNNEI. The CDR3 has 16 amino acids. The trim removed 4 bases at V and 3 bases at J, leaving 8 bases unmatched. The CDR3 region has the DNA TGTGCCAGCAGTGTCGTAGGGGGCAGGGACACCGGGGAGCTGTTTTTT. Its protein product is CASSVVGGRDTGELFF.

With regard to this clone: The germline gene is not matched at one end of the junction; a read error may be the cause. The rearrangement links TRBV2 to TRBJ2-2; tentatively, D is TRBD1 (6 bases). This CDR3 region has 15 residues. The V gene's germline CDR1 is SNHLY and CDR2 FYNNEI. CDR3 in DNA: TGTGCCAGCAGCGCCGACAGGCCAAACACCGGGGAGCTGCTTTTT. Protein: CASSADRPNTGELLF. Combining the CDR3 with reference TRBV2 and TRBJ2-2 gives the whole variable domain EPEVTQTPSHQVTQMGQEVILRCVPISNHLYFYWYRQILGQKVEFLVSFYNNEISEKSEIFDDQFSVERPDGSNFTLKIRSTKLEDSAMYFCASSADRPNTGELLFGEGSRLTVL.

The rearrangement links TRBV11-2 to TRBJ1-1; 7 nucleotides match TRBD1. The V gene end was trimmed by 5 bases and the J gene end by 1 base; junction bases not matched to a gene: 1. Germline V CDR1 and CDR2: SGHAT, FQNNGV. This CDR3 comprises 13 residues. The CDR3 reads CASSRQGNTEAFF. CDR3 coding DNA: TGTGCCAGCAGCAGACAGGGGAACACTGAAGCTTTCTTT.

The chain joins TRBV6-6 to TRBJ1-5; D gene uncertain. With 7 bases removed from V and 3 bases from J, the gap between germline ends came to 7 bases. Germline CDR1 reads MNHNY; CDR2 reads SVGAGI (reference sequence). The CDR3 consists of 12 residues. CDR3 sequence reads: CASKVSNQPQHF. DNA of the CDR3: TGTGCCAGCAAAGTATCCAATCAGCCCCAGCATTTT.

The V call is TRBV5-4, the J call TRBJ2-5; tentative D call: TRBD1 (5 bases). Germline CDR1 is SGHNT and CDR2 is YYREEE (reference sequence). This CDR3 is built from 15 residues. The V and J ends lost 3 bases and 6 bases respectively, with 18 bases between them. In nucleotides, the CDR3 is TGTGCCAGCAGCTGGAGTGGCCCAGGGCGACAGACCCAGTACTTC. Translating it yields CASSWSGPGRQTQYF.

The V call is TRBV6-5, the J call TRBJ2-1, with TRBD2 identical over 11 bases. The CDR3 extends over 15 amino acids. V shed 6 bases, J shed 4 bases, and the junction held 5 bases outside the gene matches. Germline CDR1 reads MNHEY; CDR2 reads SVGAGI. In DNA, the CDR3 is TGTGCCAGCAGCCGGACTAGCGGGCCATACAATGAGCAGTTCTTC. It specifies CASSRTSGPYNEQFF.

The chain links TRBV27 to TRBJ1-6, with D hard to call. The V end was cut by 5 bases, the J end by 6 bases, with 17 bases between. This CDR3 comprises 16 residues. Germline loops: CDR1 MNHEY, CDR2 SMNVEV (reference sequence). Written as DNA, the CDR3 is TGTGCCAGCAGTCCTGGGTCTCGGAGAAGTAATTCACCCCTCCACTTT. This codes for CASSPGSRRSNSPLHF.

This clone was observed a few times. V usage is TRBV7-7 and J usage is TRBJ1-1; D not certain. CDR3 length: 14 amino acids. Per the germline V gene, CDR1 is SSHAT and CDR2 is FNYEAQ (reference sequence). The CDR3 nucleotides read TGTGCTAGCGACGCTGGAATCGGAGGCACTGAAGCTTTCTTT. Its translation: CASDAGIGGTEAFF. The whole variable domain, filled in from reference TRBV7-7 and TRBJ1-1, reads GAGVSQSPRYKVTKRGQDVTLRCDPISSHATLYWYQQALGQGPEFLTYFNYEAQPDKSGLPSDRFSAERPEGSISTLTIQRTEQRDSAMYRCASDAGIGGTEAFFGQGTRLTVV.